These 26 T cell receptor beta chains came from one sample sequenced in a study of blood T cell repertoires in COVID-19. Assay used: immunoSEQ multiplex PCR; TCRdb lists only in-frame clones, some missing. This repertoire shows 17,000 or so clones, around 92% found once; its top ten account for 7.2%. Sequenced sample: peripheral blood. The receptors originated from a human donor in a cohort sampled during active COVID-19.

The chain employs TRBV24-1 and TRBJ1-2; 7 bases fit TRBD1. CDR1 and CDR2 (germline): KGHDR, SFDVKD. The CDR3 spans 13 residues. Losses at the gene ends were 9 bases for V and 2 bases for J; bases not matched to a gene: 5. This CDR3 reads CATSQGPNYGYTF. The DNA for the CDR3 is TGTGCCACCTCACAGGGGCCGAACTATGGCTACACCTTC.

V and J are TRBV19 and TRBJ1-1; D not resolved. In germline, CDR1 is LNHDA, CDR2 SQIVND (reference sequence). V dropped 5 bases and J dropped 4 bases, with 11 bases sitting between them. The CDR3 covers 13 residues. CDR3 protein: CASSANRGTEAFF. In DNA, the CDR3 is TGTGCCAGTAGTGCGAACCGGGGCACTGAAGCTTTCTTT.

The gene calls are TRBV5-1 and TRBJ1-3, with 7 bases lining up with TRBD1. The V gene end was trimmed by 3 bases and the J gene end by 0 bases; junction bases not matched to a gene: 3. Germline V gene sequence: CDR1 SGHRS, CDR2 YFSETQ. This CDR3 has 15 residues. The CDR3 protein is CASSWGQSSGNTIYF. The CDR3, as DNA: TGCGCCAGCAGCTGGGGACAGTCCTCTGGAAACACCATATATTTT.

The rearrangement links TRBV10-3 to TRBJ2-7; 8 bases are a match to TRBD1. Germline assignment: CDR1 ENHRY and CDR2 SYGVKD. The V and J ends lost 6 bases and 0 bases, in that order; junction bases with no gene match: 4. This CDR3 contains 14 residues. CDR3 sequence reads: CAIRLTGDSYEQYF. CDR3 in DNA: TGTGCCATCAGATTGACAGGGGACTCCTACGAGCAGTACTTC.

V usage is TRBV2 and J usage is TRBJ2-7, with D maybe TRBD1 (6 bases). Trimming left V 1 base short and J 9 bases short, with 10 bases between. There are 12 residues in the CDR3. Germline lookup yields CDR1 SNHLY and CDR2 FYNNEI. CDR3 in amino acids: CASSEGQAGQYF. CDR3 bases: TGTGCCAGCAGTGAAGGACAGGCGGGGCAGTACTTC.

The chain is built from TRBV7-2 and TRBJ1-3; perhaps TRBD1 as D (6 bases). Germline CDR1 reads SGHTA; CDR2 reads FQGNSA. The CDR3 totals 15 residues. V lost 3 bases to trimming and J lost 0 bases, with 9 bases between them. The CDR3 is CASSFQGSSGNTIYF. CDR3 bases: TGTGCCAGCAGCTTTCAGGGGAGCTCTGGAAACACCATATATTTT.

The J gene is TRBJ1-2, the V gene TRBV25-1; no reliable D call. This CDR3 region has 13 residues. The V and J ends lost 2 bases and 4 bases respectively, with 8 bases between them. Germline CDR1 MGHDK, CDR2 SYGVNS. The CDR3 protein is CASSETGIYGYTF. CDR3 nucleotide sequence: TGTGCCAGCAGTGAAACGGGAATCTATGGCTACACCTTC.

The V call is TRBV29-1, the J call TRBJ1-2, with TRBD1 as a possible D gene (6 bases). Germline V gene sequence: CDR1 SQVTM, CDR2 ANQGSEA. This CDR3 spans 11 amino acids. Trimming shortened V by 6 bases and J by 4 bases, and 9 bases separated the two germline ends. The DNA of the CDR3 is TGCAGCGTCCGAGGGGGCTATGGCTACACCTTC. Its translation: CSVRGGYGYTF.

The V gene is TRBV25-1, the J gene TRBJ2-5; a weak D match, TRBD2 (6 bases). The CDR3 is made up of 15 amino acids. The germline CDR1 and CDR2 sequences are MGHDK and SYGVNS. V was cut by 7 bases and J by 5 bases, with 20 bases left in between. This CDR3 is CASTEGLAGGETQYF. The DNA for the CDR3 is TGTGCCAGCACCGAAGGTCTAGCCGGAGGGGAGACCCAGTACTTC.

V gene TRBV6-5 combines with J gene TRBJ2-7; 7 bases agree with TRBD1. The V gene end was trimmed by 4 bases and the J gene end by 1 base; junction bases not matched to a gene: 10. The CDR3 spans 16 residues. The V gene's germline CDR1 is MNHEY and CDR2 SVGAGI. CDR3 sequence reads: CASSSAGTEGSYEQYF. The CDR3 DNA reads TGTGCCAGCAGTTCCGCCGGGACAGAGGGATCCTACGAGCAGTACTTC.

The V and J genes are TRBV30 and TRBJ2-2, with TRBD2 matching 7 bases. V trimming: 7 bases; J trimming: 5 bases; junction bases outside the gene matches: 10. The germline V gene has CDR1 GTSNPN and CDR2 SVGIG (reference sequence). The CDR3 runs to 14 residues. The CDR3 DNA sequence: TGTGCCTCTTCAAGGCGGGGGAGGACCGGGGAGCTGTTTTTT. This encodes CASSRRGRTGELFF.

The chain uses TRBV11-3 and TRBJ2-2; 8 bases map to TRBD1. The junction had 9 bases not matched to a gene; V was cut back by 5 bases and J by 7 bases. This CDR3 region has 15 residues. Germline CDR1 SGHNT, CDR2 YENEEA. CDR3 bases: TGTGCCAGCAGCCCACGGACAGGGAAGGGCGGGGAGCTGTTTTTT. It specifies CASSPRTGKGGELFF.

The CDR3 coding sequence is TGTGCCAGCAGCTTAACCGGGAGTGCTTTAGATACGCAGTATTTT. Encoded protein: CASSLTGSALDTQYF. This chain links TRBV7-3 with TRBJ2-3; possible D gene TRBD2, 6 bases. V was pared by 0 bases and J by 5 bases, with 12 bases between. CDR3 length equals 15 residues. Germline V gene data show CDR1 as SGHTA and CDR2 as FQGTGA. The full variable domain, completed using reference TRBV7-3 and TRBJ2-3, is GAGVSQTPSNKVTEKGKYVELRCDPISGHTALYWYRQSLGQGPEFLIYFQGTGAADDSGLPNDRFFAVRPEGSVSTLKIQRTERGDSAVYLCASSLTGSALDTQYFGPGTRLTVL.

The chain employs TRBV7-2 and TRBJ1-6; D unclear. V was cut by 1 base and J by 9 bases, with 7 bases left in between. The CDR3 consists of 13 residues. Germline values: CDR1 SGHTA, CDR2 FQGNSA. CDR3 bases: TGTGCCAGCAGCTTAGATCCCGGTTCACCCCTCCACTTT. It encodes CASSLDPGSPLHF. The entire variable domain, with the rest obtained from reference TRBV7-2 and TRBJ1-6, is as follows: GAGVSQSPSNKVTEKGKDVELRCDPISGHTALYWYRQSLGQGLEFLIYFQGNSAPDKSGLPSDRFSAERTGGSVSTLTIQRTQQEDSAVYLCASSLDPGSPLHFGNGTRLTVT.

CDR3 bases: TGTGCTAGTGGTTTGGCTTCTGCGAGGGACCAAGAGACCCAGTACTTC. This gives the protein CASGLASARDQETQYF. The chain employs TRBV12-5 and TRBJ2-5; D perhaps matches TRBD2 (5 bases). This CDR3 region has 16 residues. In germline, CDR1 is LGHNT, CDR2 FRNRAP. V was cut by 1 base and J by 0 bases, with 12 bases left in between.

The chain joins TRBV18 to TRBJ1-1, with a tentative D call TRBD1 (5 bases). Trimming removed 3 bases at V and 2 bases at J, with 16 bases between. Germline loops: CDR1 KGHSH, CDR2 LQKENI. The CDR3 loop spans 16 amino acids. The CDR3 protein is CASSPSMGGSNTEAFF. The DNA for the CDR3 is TGTGCCAGCTCACCCAGTATGGGGGGGAGCAACACTGAAGCTTTCTTT.

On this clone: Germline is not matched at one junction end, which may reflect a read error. CDR3 nucleotides: TGTGCCAGCAGCTTGGGTCCTAGCGGCTCCCACGAGCAGTACTTC. It yields the protein CASSLGPSGSHEQYF. The chain is built from TRBV5-6 and TRBJ2-7; 7 bases align to TRBD2. CDR1 SGHDT and CDR2 YYEEEE come from the germline V gene. The CDR3 loop spans 15 amino acids.

The CDR3 spells CSAPLMETQYF. The CDR3 DNA follows: TGCAGTGCGCCCCTAATGGAGACCCAGTACTTC. V is TRBV20-1 and J is TRBJ2-5; D call uncertain. With 6 bases removed from V and 5 bases from J, the gap between germline ends came to 10 bases. This CDR3 has 11 residues. In germline, CDR1 is DFQATT, CDR2 SNEGSKA (reference sequence).

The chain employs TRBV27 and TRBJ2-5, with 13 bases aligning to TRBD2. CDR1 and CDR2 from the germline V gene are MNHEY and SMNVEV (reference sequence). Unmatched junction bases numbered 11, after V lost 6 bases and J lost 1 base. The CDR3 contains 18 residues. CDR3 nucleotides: TGTGCCAGCAGGTTCAGTCAGACTAGCGGGAGGCTCCAAGAGACCCAGTACTTC. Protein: CASRFSQTSGRLQETQYF.

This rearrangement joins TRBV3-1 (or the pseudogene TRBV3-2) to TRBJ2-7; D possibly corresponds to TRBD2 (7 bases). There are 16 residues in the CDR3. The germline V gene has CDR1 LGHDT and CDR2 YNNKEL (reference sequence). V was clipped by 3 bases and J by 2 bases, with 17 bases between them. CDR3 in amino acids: CASSQRGPHHAYEQYF. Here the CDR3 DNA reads TGTGCCAGCAGCCAGCGGGGGCCGCACCATGCCTACGAGCAGTACTTC.

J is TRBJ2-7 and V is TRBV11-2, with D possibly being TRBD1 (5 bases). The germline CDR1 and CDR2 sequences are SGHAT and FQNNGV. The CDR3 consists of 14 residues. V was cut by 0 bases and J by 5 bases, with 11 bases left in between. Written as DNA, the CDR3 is TGTGCCAGCAGCTTAGAGGGTAGGGGCCACGAGCAGTACTTC. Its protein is CASSLEGRGHEQYF.

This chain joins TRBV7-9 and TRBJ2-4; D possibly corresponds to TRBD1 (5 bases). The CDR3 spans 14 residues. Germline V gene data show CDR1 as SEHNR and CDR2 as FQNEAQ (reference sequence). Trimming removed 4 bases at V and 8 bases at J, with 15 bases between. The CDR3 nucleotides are TGTGCCAGCAGCTCGTGGCAGGGAATGGACATTCAGTACTTC. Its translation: CASSSWQGMDIQYF. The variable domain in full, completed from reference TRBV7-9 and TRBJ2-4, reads DTGVSQNPRHKITKRGQNVTFRCDPISEHNRLYWYRQTLGQGPEFLTYFQNEAQLEKSRLLSDRFSAERPKGSFSTLEIQRTEQGDSAMYLCASSSWQGMDIQYFGAGTRLSVL.

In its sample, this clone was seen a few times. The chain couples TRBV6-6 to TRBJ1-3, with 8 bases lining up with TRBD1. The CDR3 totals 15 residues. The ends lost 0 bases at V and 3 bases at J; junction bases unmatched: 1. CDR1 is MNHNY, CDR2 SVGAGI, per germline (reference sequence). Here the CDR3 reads CASSYSGTGGNTIYF. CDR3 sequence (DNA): TGTGCCAGCAGTTACTCCGGGACAGGTGGAAACACCATATATTTT.

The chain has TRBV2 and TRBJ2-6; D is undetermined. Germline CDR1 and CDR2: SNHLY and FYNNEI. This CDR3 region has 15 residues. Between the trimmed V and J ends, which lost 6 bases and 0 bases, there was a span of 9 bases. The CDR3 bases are TGTGCCAGCAGGAGACTTATCTCTGGGGCCAACGTCCTGACTTTC. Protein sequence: CASRRLISGANVLTF.

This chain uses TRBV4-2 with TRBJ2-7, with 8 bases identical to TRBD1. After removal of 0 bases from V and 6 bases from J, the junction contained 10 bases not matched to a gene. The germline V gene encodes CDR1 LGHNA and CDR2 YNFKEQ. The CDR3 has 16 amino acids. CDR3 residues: CASSQDLWTGRLEQYF. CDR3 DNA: TGTGCCAGCAGCCAAGATCTCTGGACAGGGAGGCTCGAGCAGTACTTC.

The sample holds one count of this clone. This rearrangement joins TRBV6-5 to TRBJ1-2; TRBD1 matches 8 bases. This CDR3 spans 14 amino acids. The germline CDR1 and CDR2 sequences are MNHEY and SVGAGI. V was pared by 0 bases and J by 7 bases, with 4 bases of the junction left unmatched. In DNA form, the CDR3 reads TGTGCCAGCAGTTACTCGAGGGACAGGCTTGGCTACACCTTC. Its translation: CASSYSRDRLGYTF.